This TCR beta chain was found in a study of cytomegalovirus exposure and HLA in healthy donors. Overall study results and limits: In a later analysis, parvovirus B19, influenza, CMV and Epstein-Barr virus appeared linked to several top co-occurrence clusters. An analysis that came later showed most CMV-associated TCR beta chains appearing HLA-restricted.

From germline, CDR1 is KGHSH and CDR2 LQKENI. The CDR3 length is 14 residues. V was cut by 6 bases and J by 7 bases, with 19 bases left in between. PCR employed 60 Vbeta and 13 Jbeta primers. Measured with immunoSEQ multiplex PCR; TCRdb has only the in-frame clones, and not every one. Of approximately 120,000 clones listed, roughly 77% are singletons. Regarding this clone: Its antigen is undetermined. Other DNA sequences in the same sample also yield this CDR3.

The sequenced sample consisted of PBMCs. The receptor comes from a woman aged 30 to 39 in good health and CMV-seronegative. This rearrangement joins TRBV18 to TRBJ2-7; weak D call: TRBD1 (6 bases). The CDR3 is CASSPTDRPAEQYF. The DNA for the CDR3 is TGTGCCAGCTCGCCCACGGACAGACCCGCGGAGCAGTACTTC.